These T cell receptor beta chains were read from a single sample in a study of shared T cell receptors in the human thymus. Profiled with immunoSEQ multiplex PCR; TCRdb holds only in-frame clones, not every one. The sample includes approximately 400,000 clones, 85% to 95% of them seen just once. Specimen: thymocytes. The receptors were gathered from a human donor. Both conserved end residues are part of each CDR3. A D gene is named only where the DNA matches it firmly.

D,V,J,length,DNA,CDR3
NA,TRBV2,TRBJ2-5,16,TGTGCCAGCAGTGAAGTAGCGGAGGGACCTTGGGAGACCCAGTACTTC,CASSEVAEGPWETQYF
NA,TRBV27,TRBJ2-1,15,TGTGCCAGCAGTTGGTGGGTTAGGGGACACAATGAGCAGTTCTTC,CASSWWVRGHNEQFF
NA,TRBV28,TRBJ2-3,16,TGTGCCAGCACCGCGAGGGGATTTCATAGCACAGATACGCAGTATTTT,CASTARGFHSTDTQYF
NA,TRBV7-9,TRBJ2-1,16,TGTGCCAGCAGCTTACCCTATAAGGGGGCCTACAATGAGCAGTTCTTC,CASSLPYKGAYNEQFF
TRBD2,TRBV5-4,TRBJ2-1,19,TGTGCCAGCAGCTTGTGGACTAGCGGGAGGGCCGGCTCCTACAATGAGCAGTTCTTC,CASSLWTSGRAGSYNEQFF
TRBD2,TRBV7-6,TRBJ2-1,16,TGTGCCAGCAGCCCCCCTAGCGGGAGCGGGCGTTATGAGCAGTTCTTC,CASSPPSGSGRYEQFF
NA,TRBV18,TRBJ1-1,14,TGTGCCAGCTCACCGGCCTCAGAGGGATATGAAGCTTTCTTT,CASSPASEGYEAFF
TRBD1,TRBV2,TRBJ2-3,16,TGTGCCAGCAGTGAAGACCACAGGGGGCCGACAGATACGCAGTATTTT,CASSEDHRGPTDTQYF
TRBD1,TRBV5-4,TRBJ1-1,13,TGTGCCAGCAGCTCTACAGGGGGTCAGGGAGCTTTCTTT,CASSSTGGQGAFF
NA,TRBV11-2,TRBJ1-5,14,TGTGCCAGCAGCTCCGACAGGCCGGATCAGCCCCAGCATTTT,CASSSDRPDQPQHF
TRBD2,TRBV5-4,TRBJ2-3,17,TGTGCCAGCAGCGGGTGGGGGACTAGCGAATCCACAGATACGCAGTATTTT,CASSGWGTSESTDTQYF
TRBD1,TRBV14,TRBJ1-2,17,TGTGCCAGCAGCCCCGGGACAGGGCCTACCACTAACTATGGCTACACCTTC,CASSPGTGPTTNYGYTF